This T cell receptor (beta chain) was documented in a study of cytomegalovirus exposure and HLA in healthy donors listed by TCRdb under 2017. Study-wide context: An earlier analysis of approximately 640 of the donors reported roughly 300 Gb of sequence data and about 100 million unique TCR beta sequences from about 180 million T cells. Roughly 300 gigabases of sequencing data and approximately 93 million unique TCR sequences were included in an early release covering about 700 HLA-typed donors. The genetic ancestry cluster associated with self-reported Caucasian donors included roughly four fifths of the 300 to 450 genotyped donors. The study aimed to test whether cataloging public T cell receptors could reveal signatures of past pathogen exposure. The study profiled the T cell repertoires of hundreds of subjects by immunosequencing and related them to cytomegalovirus serostatus. A separate validation cohort of roughly 110 different subjects was used in addition to the roughly 670-subject first cohort. To predict cytomegalovirus infection status, the study brought together high-throughput TCR immunosequencing, statistical association of individual TCRs with disease status, and machine learning. A later analysis re-analyzed previously published TCR beta repertoires from about 600 donors and added high-resolution HLA genotyping to study TCR occurrence patterns. Rather than drawing on any new phenotypic data, the later analysis identified candidate immune exposures from TCR beta sequences and the way those sequences occurred across donors. In an earlier analysis of 587 of the donors, high-throughput TCR beta sequencing was used to judge whether each TCR beta V gene segment behaved as functional or pseudogenic. Alongside the repertoire data, information on donor age, sex, ethnicity and CMV serostatus was compiled. In a later genetic analysis, genome-wide SNP genotypes for 398 of the 666 donors were used, and that subset was treated as a discovery cohort. Every discovery cohort repertoire had been produced on one sequencing platform. HLA typing covered class I and class II loci at four-digit resolution. Typing coverage differed by locus: A, B, C, DRB1 and DQB1 were typed in about 620-640 donors, DQA1 in roughly 510, DPA1 in around 580, and DPB1 in approximately 450. Because of strong linkage in the cohort, four to six DR-DQ haplotypes were treated as single units for association and clustering. Among some 400 genotyped donors of the cohort, an average of approximately 200,000 unique TCR beta nucleotide sequences was sequenced per donor, of which roughly 17% were non-productive. Broader findings and caveats from the paper: In a later analysis, most CMV-associated TCR beta chains were found to appear HLA-restricted, with HLA associations seemingly driven largely by CMV exposure. In an earlier analysis of more than 500 of the donors, most TCR beta V segments appeared in productive rearrangements about 87% or about 30% of the time, broadly matching IMGT annotations. Roughly uniform sequencing depth across donors was assumed in presence/absence analyses, although this assumption may not hold. The classifier was reported to diagnose cytomegalovirus status with high specificity and sensitivity in both the original and validation cohorts. The sequencing pipeline was judged likely to have produced a cluster of highly shared sequence variants as a technical artifact. Linkage disequilibrium might explain the correlated functional status among segregating V segments, but an unknown experimental factor could not be ruled out. According to the authors, the approach could potentially be generalized to other disease states and immunological phenotypes. A few of the identified cytomegalovirus-associated TCR beta chains were confirmed in vitro to be specific for cytomegalovirus antigens. Because counts were too low, about 15 rarely observed V segments, including chromosome 9 orphons, were left out of the earlier analysis of 587 of the donors. CMV serostatus was the only immune exposure information available for the cohort. In this cohort, only TCR beta chains were sequenced, and detectable features were limited by the absence of alpha or paired-chain data. Because some donors lacked HLA typing at each locus, the association tests relied only on the typed subset. In a later analysis, HLA-associated TCR beta chains showed more clonal expansion and lower generation probabilities than non-associated chains that were equally common. According to a later analysis, TCR association rates differed among HLA loci, with DRB1 alleles showing the most associated TCRs and HLA-C alleles showing the fewest. In a later analysis, some 18,000 TCR beta sequences were associated with specific HLA alleles at a false discovery rate of 0.05. In a later analysis, several top co-occurrence clusters were reported to appear linked to parvovirus B19, influenza, CMV and Epstein-Barr virus. A later genetic analysis associated a missense DCLRE1C variant with V-gene and J-gene trimming of TCR beta chains, and an independent cohort replicated the association. The study gave a list of 150 to 200 TCR beta chains associated with cytomegalovirus. Compared with the approximately 720-donor mean, donors in an Asian-associated ancestry cluster had fewer N-insertions in productive TCRs, according to a later genetic analysis. When HLA alleles, especially DR and DQ, strongly co-occurred, TCR associations were difficult to assign to individual alleles. Across donors, most TCR sequences were observed very rarely, whereas some public TCRs were present in many individuals. A further reported finding was that TCR beta sequences accurately predicted the HLA-A and HLA-B alleles for most subjects in the first cohort. Some IMGT-functional V segments, including TRBV6-2 and TRBV6-3, could not be distinguished by the 87-base-pair reads and were therefore excluded.

The cohort consisted of hundreds of healthy bone marrow donors. All cohort members were sampled while nominally healthy, although unrecorded immune exposures were likely present. The donor tested CMV seropositive and was one of the 289 seropositive cohort members. Every donor gave a peripheral blood sample, and the peripheral blood mononuclear cells from that sample were used for TCR beta sequencing. Genomic DNA was extracted from the blood cell samples with the Qiagen DNeasy Blood Extraction Kit. For this clone: Its antigen is currently not known. Compared with germline, one end of the junction differs, possibly owing to a read error.

Libraries were prepared through the immunoSEQ multiplex PCR assay. For the multiplex PCR, a mixture combining 60 forward primers for TCR Vbeta segments and 13 reverse primers for TCR Jbeta segments was used. Amplification of the CDR3 region of rearranged TCR beta genes was performed with a multiplex PCR assay on genomic DNA. On the Illumina HiSeq System, the amplified TCR beta libraries were sequenced as 87-base-pair reads. The original methods were these. A later analysis tallied tens of millions of unique TCR beta chains across the 640 or so repertoires, and around 10 million of those chains were shared by two or more donors. A nearest-neighbor algorithm error-corrected the raw reads and collapsed the reads into unique sequences, merging closely related sequences to remove PCR and sequencing errors. Alignment of CDR3 sequences to IMGT reference sequences was used to assign V, D and J gene segments. Each retained sequence needed at least a six-nucleotide match to both a V gene segment and a J gene segment. Rearrangements were called productive when the CDR3 lacked stop codons and stayed in frame with V and J; all others were non-productive. Following IMGT convention, CDR3 was defined as the stretch from the second conserved V-encoded cysteine to the conserved J-encoded phenylalanine. The earlier analysis of approximately 590 of the donors excluded any sequence lacking an unambiguous match to a single V gene segment. In an earlier analysis of approximately 560 of the donors, a V segment was called functional when productive rearrangements were above 56.7%, and segregating when the standard deviation between donors exceeded 5%. A statistical classification framework was built for diagnosing cytomegalovirus status from the catalog of TCR beta chain sequences. In a later analysis, V and J genes were assigned by comparing TCR nucleotide sequences against IMGT/GENE-DB human TR gene sequences. A later analysis assigned CDR3 sequences and most-parsimonious VDJ recombination scenarios with the TCRdist pipeline. A later analysis defined each TCR beta chain by its CDR3 amino acid sequence plus V-gene family, and excluded reads lacking a unique V-gene family. As a way to deal with suspected cross-contamination and a sequencing artifact, a later analysis dropped hundreds of nucleotide sequences that were highly shared and had low generation probability. In a later analysis, a clonal expansion index was calculated for each public chain from normalized within-repertoire ranks of inferred template counts. In a later analysis, generation probabilities were computed using a VDJ recombination model fitted to out-of-frame rearrangements, and the results were checked against IGoR. In a later analysis, hypergeometric tests were used to score TCR-TCR, TCR-HLA and TCR-CMV co-occurrence, with a repertoire-size bias correction applied to TCR pairs. False discovery rates were estimated in a later analysis by permuting HLA or CMV assignments 20 times. A later analysis grouped co-occurring TCRs with DBSCAN, adding TCRdist sequence similarity when clustering within HLA-allele-positive subsets. Repertoires with fewer than 30,000 or more than 120,000 public chains were left out of co-occurrence clustering, as were about 5 repertoires with anomalous nucleotide sharing. As stored in TCRdb, this immuneACCESS dataset retains in-frame rearrangements with V and J assigned. A fraction of the clones does not appear; measured against another copy, unresolved V genes explain less than half of the discrepancy, and the remainder lacks a known reason. V and J calls and clone size come straight from that table; D and trimming were deduced from the DNA. The sample has fewer than 200,000 clones on record, around 80% of them singletons. 4.5% to 5.5% of the sample comes from the top ten.

From the germline V gene, CDR1 is SNHLY and CDR2 is FYNNEI. From the cysteine through the phenylalanine, the CDR3 covers 12 amino acids. CDR3 DNA is the only sequence kept; it has 36 bases, read in frame from the first base. The sequenced sample consisted of PBMCs. The TCR sequence derives from a woman between 50 and 59 years old in good health and CMV-seropositive. The chain joins TRBV2 to TRBJ1-1, and TRBD1 aligns with 8 junction nucleotides. The nucleotides are TGTGCCAGCAGTAATGACAGGGGACGGATTTCCTTT. This codes for CASSNDRGRISF.